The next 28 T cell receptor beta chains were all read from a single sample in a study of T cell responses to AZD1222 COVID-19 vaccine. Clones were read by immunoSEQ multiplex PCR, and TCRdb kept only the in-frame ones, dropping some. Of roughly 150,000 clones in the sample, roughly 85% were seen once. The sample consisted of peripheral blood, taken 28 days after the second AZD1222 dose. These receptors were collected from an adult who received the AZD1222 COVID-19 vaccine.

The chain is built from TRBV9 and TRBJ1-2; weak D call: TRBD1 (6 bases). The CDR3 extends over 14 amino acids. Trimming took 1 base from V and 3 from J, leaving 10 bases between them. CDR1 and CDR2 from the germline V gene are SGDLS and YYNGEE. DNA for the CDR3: TGTGCCAGCAGCGTACAGGGGTTAGACTATGGCTACACCTTC. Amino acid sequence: CASSVQGLDYGYTF.

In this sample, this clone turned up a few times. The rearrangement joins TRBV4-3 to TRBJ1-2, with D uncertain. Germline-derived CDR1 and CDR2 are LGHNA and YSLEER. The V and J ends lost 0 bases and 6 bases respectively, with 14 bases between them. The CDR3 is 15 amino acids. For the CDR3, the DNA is TGCGCCAGCAGCCAAGACACGACTGACCCCCATGGCTACACCTTC. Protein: CASSQDTTDPHGYTF.

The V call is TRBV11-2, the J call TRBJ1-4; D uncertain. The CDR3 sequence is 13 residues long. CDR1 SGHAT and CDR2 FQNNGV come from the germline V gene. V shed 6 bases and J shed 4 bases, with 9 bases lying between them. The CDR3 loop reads CASSATDNEKLFF. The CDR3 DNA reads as TGTGCCAGCAGTGCGACCGATAATGAAAAACTGTTTTTT.

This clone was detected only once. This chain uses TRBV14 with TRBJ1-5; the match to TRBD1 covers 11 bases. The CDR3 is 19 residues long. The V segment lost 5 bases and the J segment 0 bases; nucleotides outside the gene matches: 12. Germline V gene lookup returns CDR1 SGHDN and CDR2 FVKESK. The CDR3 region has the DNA TGTGCCAGCAGCGCTCGGACAGGGGGCGATCGTTATAGCAATCAGCCCCAGCATTTT. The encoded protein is CASSARTGGDRYSNQPQHF.

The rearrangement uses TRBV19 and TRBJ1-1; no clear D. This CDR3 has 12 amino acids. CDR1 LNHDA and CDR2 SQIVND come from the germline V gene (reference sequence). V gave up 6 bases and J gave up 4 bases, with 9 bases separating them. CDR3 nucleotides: TGTGCCAGTAGCCTCGATCTCACTGAAGCTTTCTTT. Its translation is CASSLDLTEAFF.

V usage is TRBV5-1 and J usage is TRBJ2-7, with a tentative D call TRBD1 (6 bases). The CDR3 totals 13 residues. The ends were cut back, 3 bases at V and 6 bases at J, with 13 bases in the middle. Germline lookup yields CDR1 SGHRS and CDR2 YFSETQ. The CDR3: CASSWGLGAEQYF. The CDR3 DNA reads TGCGCCAGCAGCTGGGGGTTGGGGGCCGAGCAGTACTTC. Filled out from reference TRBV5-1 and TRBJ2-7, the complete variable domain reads KAGVTQTPRYLIKTRGQQVTLSCSPISGHRSVSWYQQTPGQGLQFLFEYFSETQRNKGNFPGRFSGRQFSNSRSEMNVSTLELGDSALYLCASSWGLGAEQYFGPGTRLTVT.

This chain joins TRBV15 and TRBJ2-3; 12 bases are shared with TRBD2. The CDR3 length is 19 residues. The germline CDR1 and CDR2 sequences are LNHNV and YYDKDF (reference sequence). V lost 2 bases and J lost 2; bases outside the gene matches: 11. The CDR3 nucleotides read TGTGCCACCAGCAGATTCTCTAGCGGGGGGGCCCTCTCCACAGATACGCAGTATTTT. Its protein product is CATSRFSSGGALSTDTQYF.

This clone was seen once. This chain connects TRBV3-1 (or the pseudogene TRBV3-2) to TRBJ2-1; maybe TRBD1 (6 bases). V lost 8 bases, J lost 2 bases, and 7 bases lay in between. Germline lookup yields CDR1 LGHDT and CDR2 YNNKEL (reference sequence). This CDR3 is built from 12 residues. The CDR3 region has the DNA TGTGCCAGCGGACAGACCTACAATGAGCAGTTCTTC. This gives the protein CASGQTYNEQFF.

In nucleotides, the CDR3 is TGTGCCAGCAGCTTGGGATGGGGGACGCAGTATTTT. Translated: CASSLGWGTQYF. J is TRBJ2-3 and V is TRBV5-6; possibly TRBD1 or TRBD2 for D (5 bases each). Trimming removed 0 bases at V and 9 bases at J, with 8 bases between. This CDR3 is 12 amino acids long. Per the germline V gene, CDR1 is SGHDT and CDR2 is YYEEEE.

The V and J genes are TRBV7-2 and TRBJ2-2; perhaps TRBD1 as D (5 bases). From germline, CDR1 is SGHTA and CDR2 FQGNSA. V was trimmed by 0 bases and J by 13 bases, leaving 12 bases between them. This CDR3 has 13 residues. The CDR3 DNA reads TGTGCCAGCAGCTTAGCGTATGGGGCCTGGCTGTTTTTT. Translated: CASSLAYGAWLFF.

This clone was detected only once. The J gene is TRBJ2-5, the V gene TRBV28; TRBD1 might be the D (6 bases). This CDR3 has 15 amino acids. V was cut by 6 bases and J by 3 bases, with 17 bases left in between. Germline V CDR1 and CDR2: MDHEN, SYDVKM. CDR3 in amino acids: CASSSQGTPKETQYF. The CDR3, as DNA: TGTGCCAGCAGCTCCCAAGGGACACCCAAAGAGACCCAGTACTTC.

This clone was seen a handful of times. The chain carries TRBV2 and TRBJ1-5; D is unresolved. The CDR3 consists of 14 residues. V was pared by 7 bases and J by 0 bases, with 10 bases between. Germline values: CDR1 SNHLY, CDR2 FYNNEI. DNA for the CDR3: TGTGCCAGCACCCCGGGCAGTAGCAATCAGCCCCAGCATTTT. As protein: CASTPGSSNQPQHF.

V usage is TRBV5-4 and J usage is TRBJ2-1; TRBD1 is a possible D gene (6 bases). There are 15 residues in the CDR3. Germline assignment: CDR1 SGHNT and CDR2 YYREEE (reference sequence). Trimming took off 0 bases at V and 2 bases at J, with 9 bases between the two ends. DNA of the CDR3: TGTGCCAGCAGCTTGGCCCGGGACACCTACAATGAGCAGTTCTTC. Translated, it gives CASSLARDTYNEQFF.

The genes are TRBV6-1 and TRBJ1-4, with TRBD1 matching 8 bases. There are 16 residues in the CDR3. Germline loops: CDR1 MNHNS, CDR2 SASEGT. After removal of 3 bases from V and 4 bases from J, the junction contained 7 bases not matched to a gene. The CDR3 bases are TGTGCCAGCAGTGACAAGGGAGGACAGGGTAATGAAAAACTGTTTTTT. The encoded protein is CASSDKGGQGNEKLFF.

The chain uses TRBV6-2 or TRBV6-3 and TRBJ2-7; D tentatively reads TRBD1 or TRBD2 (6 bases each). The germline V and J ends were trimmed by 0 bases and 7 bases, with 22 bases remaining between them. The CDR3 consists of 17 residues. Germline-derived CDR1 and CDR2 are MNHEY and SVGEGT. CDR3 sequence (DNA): TGTGCCAGCAGTTACTCTCGGACGGGGGACATACGGAGGGAGCAGTACTTC. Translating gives CASSYSRTGDIRREQYF.

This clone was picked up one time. The CDR3 nucleotides are TGTGCCAGCAGCACCATCCGGGACACCCTTCGCTCCTACAATGAGCAGTTCTTC. It translates to CASSTIRDTLRSYNEQFF. The chain has TRBV7-9 and TRBJ2-1; weak D call: TRBD1 (6 bases). Per germline, CDR1 SEHNR and CDR2 FQNEAQ (reference sequence). The CDR3 runs to 18 residues. Trimming took off 5 bases at V and 0 bases at J, with 20 bases between the two ends.

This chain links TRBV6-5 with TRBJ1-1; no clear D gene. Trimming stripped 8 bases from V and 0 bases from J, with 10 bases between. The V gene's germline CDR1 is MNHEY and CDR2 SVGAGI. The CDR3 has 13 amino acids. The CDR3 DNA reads TGTGCCAGCGAATCCTTAATGAACACTGAAGCTTTCTTT. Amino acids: CASESLMNTEAFF.

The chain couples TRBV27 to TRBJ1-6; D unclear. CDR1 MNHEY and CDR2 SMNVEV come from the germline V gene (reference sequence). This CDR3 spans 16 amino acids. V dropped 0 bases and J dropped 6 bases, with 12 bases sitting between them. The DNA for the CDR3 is TGTGCCAGCAGTTTATCAGCCAGAGCTATTAATTCACCCCTCCACTTT. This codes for CASSLSARAINSPLHF.

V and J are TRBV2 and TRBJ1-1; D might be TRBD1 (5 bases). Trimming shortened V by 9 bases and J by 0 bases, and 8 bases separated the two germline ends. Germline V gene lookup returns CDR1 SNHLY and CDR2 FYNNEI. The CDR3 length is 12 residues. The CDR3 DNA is TGTGCCAGGCGGGGCCTGAACACTGAAGCTTTCTTT. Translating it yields CARRGLNTEAFF. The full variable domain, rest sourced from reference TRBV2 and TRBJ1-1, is EPEVTQTPSHQVTQMGQEVILRCVPISNHLYFYWYRQILGQKVEFLVSFYNNEISEKSEIFDDQFSVERPDGSNFTLKIRSTKLEDSAMYFCARRGLNTEAFFGQGTRLTVV.

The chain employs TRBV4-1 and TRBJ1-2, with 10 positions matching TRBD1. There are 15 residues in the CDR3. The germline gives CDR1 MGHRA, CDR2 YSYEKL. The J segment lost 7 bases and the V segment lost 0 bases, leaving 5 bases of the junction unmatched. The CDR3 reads CASSQDRGQGLGYTF. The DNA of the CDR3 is TGCGCCAGCAGCCAAGATAGGGGACAGGGGCTTGGCTACACCTTC.

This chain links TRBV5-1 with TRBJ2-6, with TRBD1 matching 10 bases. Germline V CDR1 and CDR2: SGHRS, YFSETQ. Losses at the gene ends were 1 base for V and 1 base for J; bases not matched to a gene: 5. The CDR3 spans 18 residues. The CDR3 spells CASSLWTGGISGANVLTF. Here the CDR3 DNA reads TGCGCCAGCAGCTTGTGGACAGGGGGGATTTCTGGGGCCAACGTCCTGACTTTC.

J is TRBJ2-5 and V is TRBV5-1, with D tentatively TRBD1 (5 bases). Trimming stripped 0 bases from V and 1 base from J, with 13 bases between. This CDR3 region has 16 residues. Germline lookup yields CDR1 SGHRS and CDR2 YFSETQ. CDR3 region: CASSLVVLTGQETQYF. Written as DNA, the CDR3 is TGCGCCAGCAGCTTGGTGGTCCTCACAGGCCAAGAGACCCAGTACTTC.

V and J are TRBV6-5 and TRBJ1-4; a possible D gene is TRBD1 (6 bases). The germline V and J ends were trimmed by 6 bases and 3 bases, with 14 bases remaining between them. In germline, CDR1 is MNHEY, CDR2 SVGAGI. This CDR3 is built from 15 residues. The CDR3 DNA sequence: TGTGCCAGCAGCCCCAGGGGTCGAGCTAATGAAAAACTGTTTTTT. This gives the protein CASSPRGRANEKLFF.

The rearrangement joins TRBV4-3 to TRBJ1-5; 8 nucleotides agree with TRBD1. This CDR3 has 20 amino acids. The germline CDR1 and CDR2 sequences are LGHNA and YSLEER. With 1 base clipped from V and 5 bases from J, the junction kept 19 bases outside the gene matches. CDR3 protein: CASSQVKGQGPMGSHQPQHF. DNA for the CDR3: TGCGCCAGCAGCCAAGTGAAAGGACAGGGACCCATGGGAAGTCATCAGCCCCAGCATTTT.

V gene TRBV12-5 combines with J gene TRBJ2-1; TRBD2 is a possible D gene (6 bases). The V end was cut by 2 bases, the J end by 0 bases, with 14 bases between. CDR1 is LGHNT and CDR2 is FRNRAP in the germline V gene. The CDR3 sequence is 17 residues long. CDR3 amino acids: CASGLRVLANSYNEQFF. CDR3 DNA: TGTGCTAGTGGTTTGAGGGTCCTAGCGAACTCCTACAATGAGCAGTTCTTC. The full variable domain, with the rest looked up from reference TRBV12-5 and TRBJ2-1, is DARVTQTPRHKVTEMGQEVTMRCQPILGHNTVFWYRQTMMQGLELLAYFRNRAPLDDSGMPKDRFSAEMPDATLATLKIQPSEPRDSAVYFCASGLRVLANSYNEQFFGPGTRLTVL.

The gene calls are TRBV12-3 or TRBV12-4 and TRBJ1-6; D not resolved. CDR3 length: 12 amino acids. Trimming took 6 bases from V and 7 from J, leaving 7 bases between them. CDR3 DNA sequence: TGTGCCAGCAGGGTTCCAAATTCACCCCTCCACTTT. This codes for CASRVPNSPLHF.

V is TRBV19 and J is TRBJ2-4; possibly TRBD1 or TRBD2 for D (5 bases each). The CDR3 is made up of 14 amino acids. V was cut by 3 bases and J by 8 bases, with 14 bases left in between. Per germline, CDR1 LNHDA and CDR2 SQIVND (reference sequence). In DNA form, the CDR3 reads TGTGCCAGTAGTATCTTCGGGGCGTTGGACATTCAGTACTTC. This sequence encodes CASSIFGALDIQYF.

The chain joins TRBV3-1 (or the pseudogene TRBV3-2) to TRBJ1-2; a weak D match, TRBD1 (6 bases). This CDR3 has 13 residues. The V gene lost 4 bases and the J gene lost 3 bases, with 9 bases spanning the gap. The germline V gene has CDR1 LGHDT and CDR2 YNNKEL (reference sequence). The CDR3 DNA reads TGTGCCAGCAGCCCCGGGACACACTATGGCTACACCTTC. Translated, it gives CASSPGTHYGYTF.